Below are 16 T cell receptor beta chains sequenced from a single sample in a study of blood T cell repertoires in COVID-19. This table comes from immunoSEQ multiplex PCR, and its TCRdb copy is limited to in-frame clones, with some not included. Among 130,000 or so clones listed, 80% to 85% were seen once. The sequenced sample was peripheral blood. The receptors here all came from a man in his 60s with acute or convalescent COVID-19.

This chain joins TRBV27 and TRBJ2-7, with D uncertain. The CDR3 length is 11 residues. The germline V and J ends were trimmed by 8 bases and 2 bases, with 7 bases remaining between them. CDR1 is MNHEY and CDR2 is SMNVEV in the germline V gene (reference sequence). The chain's CDR3 is CASGIAYEQYF. CDR3 sequence (DNA): TGTGCCAGCGGTATAGCCTACGAGCAGTACTTC.

The V call is TRBV10-3, the J call TRBJ1-5; D is ambiguous. CDR1 and CDR2 (germline): ENHRY, SYGVKD. Trimming shortened V by 10 bases and J by 0 bases, and 10 bases separated the two germline ends. The CDR3 spans 13 residues. The CDR3 DNA sequence: TGTGCCAGTACACCCGTTAGCAATCAGCCCCAGCATTTT. Amino acid sequence: CASTPVSNQPQHF.

V is TRBV3-1 (or the pseudogene TRBV3-2) and J is TRBJ1-3; TRBD1 is a possible D gene (5 bases). In germline, CDR1 is LGHDT, CDR2 YNNKEL (reference sequence). V was shortened by 1 base and J by 3 bases, with 10 bases between the two germline ends. This CDR3 spans 15 amino acids. CDR3 residues: CASSQGGAVGNTIYF. In DNA form, the CDR3 reads TGTGCCAGCAGCCAAGGTGGGGCGGTTGGAAACACCATATATTTT.

The chain combines TRBV30 with TRBJ1-4; D gene uncertain. V shed 5 bases and J shed 0 bases, with 16 bases lying between them. CDR3 length equals 16 residues. Germline V gene data show CDR1 as GTSNPN and CDR2 as SVGIG (reference sequence). The DNA of the CDR3 is TGTGCCTGGGGTACGAGAAGATTTGCAACTAATGAAAAACTGTTTTTT. Protein sequence: CAWGTRRFATNEKLFF.

The chain uses TRBV10-1 and TRBJ2-7, with D possibly being TRBD2 (6 bases). The V gene's germline CDR1 is WNHNN and CDR2 SYGVQD (reference sequence). Trimming removed 0 bases from V and 7 bases from J, with 16 bases in between. The CDR3 is 15 amino acids. In DNA, the CDR3 is TGCGCCAGCAGTGAGTCGCCCGGATCCGCGGGGGAGCAGTACTTC. Protein sequence: CASSESPGSAGEQYF.

This clone came up a few times. This chain links TRBV5-1 with TRBJ1-6; D call uncertain. The germline gives CDR1 SGHRS, CDR2 YFSETQ. Trimming shortened V by 0 bases and J by 10 bases, and 11 bases separated the two germline ends. This CDR3 spans 14 amino acids. CDR3 protein: CASSLGAESSPLHF. The CDR3 coding sequence is TGCGCCAGCAGCTTGGGCGCGGAAAGCTCACCCCTCCACTTT.

The rearrangement links TRBV3-1 (or the pseudogene TRBV3-2) to TRBJ1-6; the D gene is possibly TRBD1 (5 bases). Germline V CDR1 and CDR2: LGHDT, YNNKEL (reference sequence). V shed 4 bases and J shed 10 bases, with 8 bases lying between them. The length of the CDR3 is 12 residues. The CDR3 here is CASSLRESPLHF. The CDR3 region has the DNA TGTGCCAGCAGCCTCAGGGAATCACCCCTCCACTTT.

V is TRBV10-3 and J is TRBJ2-2; possible D gene TRBD1, 6 bases. Germline V CDR1 and CDR2: ENHRY, SYGVKD. Trimming took off 4 bases at V and 3 bases at J, with 18 bases between the two ends. The length of the CDR3 is 17 residues. CDR3 residues: CAISVLSPGADTGELFF. DNA for the CDR3: TGTGCCATCAGTGTCTTAAGTCCAGGGGCGGACACCGGGGAGCTGTTTTTT.

This clone has just a few counts. The J gene is TRBJ2-3, the V gene TRBV7-8; TRBD2 matches at 7 bases. V was clipped by 1 base and J by 3 bases; unmatched bases: 7. There are 16 residues in the CDR3. Germline values: CDR1 SGHVS, CDR2 FQNEAQ. This CDR3 reads CASSLVSGKETDTQYF. The CDR3 DNA reads TGTGCCAGCAGCTTAGTCAGCGGGAAGGAAACAGATACGCAGTATTTT.

The rearrangement links TRBV7-3 to TRBJ2-7; a possible D gene is TRBD1 (5 bases). The germline V gene has CDR1 SGHTA and CDR2 FQGTGA. V lost 2 bases and J lost 4, with 9 bases in between. This CDR3 is built from 13 residues. The CDR3 DNA reads TGTGCCAGCAGCTTAGCTCAGGGTTACGAGCAGTACTTC. Its protein is CASSLAQGYEQYF.

The genes are TRBV5-4 and TRBJ1-2, with D perhaps TRBD1 (5 bases). Germline values: CDR1 SGHNT, CDR2 YYREEE (reference sequence). The CDR3 sequence is 12 residues long. V was shortened by 0 bases and J by 8 bases, with 8 bases between the two germline ends. DNA for the CDR3: TGTGCCAGCAGCTTGGGGGGCCAAGGCTACACCTTC. Its protein is CASSLGGQGYTF.

This clone was seen just once. V and J are TRBV9 and TRBJ2-5; TRBD2 matches 8 bases. The CDR3 loop spans 16 amino acids. Germline lookup yields CDR1 SGDLS and CDR2 YYNGEE. V gave up 0 bases and J gave up 5 bases; unmatched junction bases: 9. The CDR3 region has the DNA TGTGCCAGCAGCGTAGCTGGTAGCGGGAAGGGGGAGACCCAGTACTTC. It codes for CASSVAGSGKGETQYF.

The chain recombines TRBV7-3 with TRBJ2-3, with D possibly matching TRBD2 (6 bases). V shed 5 bases and J shed 8 bases, with 11 bases lying between them. The CDR3 has 12 residues. CDR1 SGHTA and CDR2 FQGTGA come from the germline V gene. CDR3 in amino acids: CASSLATGTQYF. The CDR3 DNA reads TGTGCCAGCAGCCTAGCGACCGGTACGCAGTATTTT. Drawing the rest from reference TRBV7-3 and TRBJ2-3, the complete variable domain is GAGVSQTPSNKVTEKGKYVELRCDPISGHTALYWYRQSLGQGPEFLIYFQGTGAADDSGLPNDRFFAVRPEGSVSTLKIQRTERGDSAVYLCASSLATGTQYFGPGTRLTVL.

The chain couples TRBV5-1 to TRBJ2-5; possibly TRBD2 for D (6 bases). The CDR3 extends over 16 amino acids. CDR1 is SGHRS and CDR2 is YFSETQ in the germline V gene. Deletions cut 0 bases from V and 1 base from J, with 13 bases between. In DNA, the CDR3 is TGCGCCAGCAGCTTGGCCGTAACTAGCAGCCAAGAGACCCAGTACTTC. Translating it yields CASSLAVTSSQETQYF.

This clone came up once. V usage is TRBV5-4 and J usage is TRBJ1-5; 7 bases fit TRBD1. V dropped 4 bases and J dropped 5; count of bases not matched to a gene: 6. The CDR3 is 14 residues long. Germline V CDR1 and CDR2: SGHNT, YYREEE (reference sequence). This CDR3 is CASSEQGRDQPQHF. The CDR3 DNA is TGTGCCAGCAGCGAACAGGGGAGAGATCAGCCCCAGCATTTT. Combining the CDR3 with reference TRBV5-4 and TRBJ1-5 gives the whole variable domain ETGVTQSPTHLIKTRGQQVTLRCSSQSGHNTVSWYQQALGQGPQFIFQYYREEENGRGNFPPRFSGLQFPNYSSELNVNALELDDSALYLCASSEQGRDQPQHFGDGTRLSIL.

The chain recombines TRBV28 with TRBJ1-5; D not resolved. The V gene lost 2 bases and the J gene lost 0 bases, with 8 bases spanning the gap. CDR3 length equals 15 residues. CDR1 and CDR2 from the germline V gene are MDHEN and SYDVKM. The CDR3 DNA reads TGTGCCAGCAGTTTAAGCGGATTTAGCAATCAGCCCCAGCATTTT. Its translation is CASSLSGFSNQPQHF. Together with reference TRBV28 and TRBJ1-5, the CDR3 gives the full variable domain: DVKVTQSSRYLVKRTGEKVFLECVQDMDHENMFWYRQDPGLGLRLIYFSYDVKMKEKGDIPEGYSVSREKKERFSLILESASTNQTSMYLCASSLSGFSNQPQHFGDGTRLSIL.